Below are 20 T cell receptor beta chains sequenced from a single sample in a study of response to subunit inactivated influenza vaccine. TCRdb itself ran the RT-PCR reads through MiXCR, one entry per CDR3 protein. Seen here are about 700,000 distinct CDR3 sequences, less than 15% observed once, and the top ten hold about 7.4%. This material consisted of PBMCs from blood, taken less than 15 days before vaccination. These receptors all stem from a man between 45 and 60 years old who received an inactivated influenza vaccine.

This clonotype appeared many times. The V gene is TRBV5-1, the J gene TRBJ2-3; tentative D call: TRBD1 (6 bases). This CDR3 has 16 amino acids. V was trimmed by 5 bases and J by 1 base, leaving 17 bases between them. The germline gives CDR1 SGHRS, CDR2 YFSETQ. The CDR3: CASRREGGRGTDTQYF. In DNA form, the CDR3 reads TGCGCCAGCAGACGGGAAGGGGGAAGGGGCACAGATACGCAGTATTTT.

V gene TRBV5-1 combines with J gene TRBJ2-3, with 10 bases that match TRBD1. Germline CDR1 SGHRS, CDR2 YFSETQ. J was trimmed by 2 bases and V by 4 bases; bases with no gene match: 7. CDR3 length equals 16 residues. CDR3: CASSLRTGGDTDTQYF. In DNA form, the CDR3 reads TGCGCCAGCAGCCTCCGGACAGGGGGGGACACAGATACGCAGTATTTT. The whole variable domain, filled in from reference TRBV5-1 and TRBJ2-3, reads KAGVTQTPRYLIKTRGQQVTLSCSPISGHRSVSWYQQTPGQGLQFLFEYFSETQRNKGNFPGRFSGRQFSNSRSEMNVSTLELGDSALYLCASSLRTGGDTDTQYFGPGTRLTVL.

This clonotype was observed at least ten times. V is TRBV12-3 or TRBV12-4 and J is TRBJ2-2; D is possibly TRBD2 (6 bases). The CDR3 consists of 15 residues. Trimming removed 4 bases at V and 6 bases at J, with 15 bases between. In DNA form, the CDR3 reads TGTGCCAGCAGTTCGTCCCTAGGAGGGGCCGGGGAGCTGTTTTTT. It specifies CASSSSLGGAGELFF.

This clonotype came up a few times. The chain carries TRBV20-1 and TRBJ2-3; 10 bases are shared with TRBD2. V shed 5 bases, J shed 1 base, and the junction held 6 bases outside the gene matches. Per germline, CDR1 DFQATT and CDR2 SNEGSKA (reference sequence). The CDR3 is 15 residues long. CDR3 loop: CSASSLAGGTDTQYF. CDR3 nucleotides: TGCAGTGCTTCCTCCCTAGCGGGGGGCACAGATACGCAGTATTTT.

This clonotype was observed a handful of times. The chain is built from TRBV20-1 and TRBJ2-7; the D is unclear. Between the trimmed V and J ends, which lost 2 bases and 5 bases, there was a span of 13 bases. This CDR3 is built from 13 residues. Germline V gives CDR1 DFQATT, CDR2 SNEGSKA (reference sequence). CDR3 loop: CSARRNPADEQYF. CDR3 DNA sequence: TGCAGTGCTAGAAGAAACCCCGCGGACGAGCAGTACTTC.

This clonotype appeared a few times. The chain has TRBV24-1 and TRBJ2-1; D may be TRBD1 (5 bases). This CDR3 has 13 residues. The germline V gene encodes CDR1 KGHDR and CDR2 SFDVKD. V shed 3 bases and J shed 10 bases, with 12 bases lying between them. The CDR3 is CATSDPRTTEQFF. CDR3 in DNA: TGTGCCACCAGTGATCCAAGGACAACAGAGCAGTTCTTC.

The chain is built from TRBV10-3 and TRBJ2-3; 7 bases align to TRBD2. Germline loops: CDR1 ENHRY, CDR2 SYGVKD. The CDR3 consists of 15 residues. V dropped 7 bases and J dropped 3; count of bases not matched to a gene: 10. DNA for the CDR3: TGTGCCATCACCGAGGGAGGGGCAAGGACAGATACGCAGTATTTT. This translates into CAITEGGARTDTQYF.

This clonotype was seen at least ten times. CDR3 amino acids: CASSLELGETEAFF. The CDR3 nucleotides are TGCGCCAGCAGCTTGGAACTGGGAGAGACTGAAGCTTTCTTT. The chain is built from TRBV5-1 and TRBJ1-1, with D hard to call. Trimming removed 0 bases at V and 5 bases at J, with 11 bases between. CDR1 is SGHRS, CDR2 YFSETQ, per germline. The CDR3 is 14 amino acids.

The DNA for the CDR3 is TGCGCCAGCAGAGGTCTAGCGGCTGGGGAGACCCAGTACTTC. It specifies CASRGLAAGETQYF. The gene calls are TRBV5-1 and TRBJ2-5, with 7 bases that match TRBD2. CDR3 length: 14 amino acids. Germline V gives CDR1 SGHRS, CDR2 YFSETQ. V was clipped by 5 bases and J by 5 bases; unmatched bases: 9.

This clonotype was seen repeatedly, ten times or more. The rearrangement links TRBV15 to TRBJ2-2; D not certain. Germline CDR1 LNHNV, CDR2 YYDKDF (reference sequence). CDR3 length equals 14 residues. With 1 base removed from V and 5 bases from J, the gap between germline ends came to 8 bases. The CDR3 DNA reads TGTGCCACCAGCAGAGCAGGCGTTACCGGGGAGCTGTTTTTT. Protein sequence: CATSRAGVTGELFF. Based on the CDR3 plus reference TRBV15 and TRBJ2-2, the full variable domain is DAMVIQNPRYQVTQFGKPVTLSCSQTLNHNVMYWYQQKSSQAPKLLFHYYDKDFNNEADTPDNFQSRRPNTSFCFLDIRSPGLGDTAMYLCATSRAGVTGELFFGEGSRLTVL.

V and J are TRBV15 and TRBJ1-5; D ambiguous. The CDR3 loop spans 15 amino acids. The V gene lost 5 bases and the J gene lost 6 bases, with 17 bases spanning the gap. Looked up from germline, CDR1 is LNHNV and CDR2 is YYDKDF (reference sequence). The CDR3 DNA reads TGTGCCACCAGCTCGAGGGATAGGGTGGGTCAGCCCCAGCATTTT. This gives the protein CATSSRDRVGQPQHF.

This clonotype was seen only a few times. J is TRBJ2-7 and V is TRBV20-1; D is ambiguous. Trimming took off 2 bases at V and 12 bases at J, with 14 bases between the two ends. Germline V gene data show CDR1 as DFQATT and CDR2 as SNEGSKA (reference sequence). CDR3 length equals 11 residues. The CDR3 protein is CSARFPASPYF. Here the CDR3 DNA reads TGCAGTGCTAGATTTCCCGCCTCCCCGTACTTC.

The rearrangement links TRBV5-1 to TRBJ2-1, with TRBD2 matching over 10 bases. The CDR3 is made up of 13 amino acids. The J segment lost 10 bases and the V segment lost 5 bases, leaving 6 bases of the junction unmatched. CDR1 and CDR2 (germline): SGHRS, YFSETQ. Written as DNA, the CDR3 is TGCGCCAGCAGTCTAGCGGGGGTTAAAGAGCAGTTCTTC. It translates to CASSLAGVKEQFF.

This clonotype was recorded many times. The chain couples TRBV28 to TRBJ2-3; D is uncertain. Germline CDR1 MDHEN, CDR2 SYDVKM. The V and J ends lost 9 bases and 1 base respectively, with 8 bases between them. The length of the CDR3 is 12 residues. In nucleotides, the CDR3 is TGTGCCAGTGGACGCGGCACAGATACGCAGTATTTT. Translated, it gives CASGRGTDTQYF.

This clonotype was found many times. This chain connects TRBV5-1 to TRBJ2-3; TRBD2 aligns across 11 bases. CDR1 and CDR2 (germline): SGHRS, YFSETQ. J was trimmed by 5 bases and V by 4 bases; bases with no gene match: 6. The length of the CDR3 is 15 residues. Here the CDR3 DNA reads TGCGCCAGCAGCCTGACTAGCGGGATGGGAGATACGCAGTATTTT. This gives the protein CASSLTSGMGDTQYF.

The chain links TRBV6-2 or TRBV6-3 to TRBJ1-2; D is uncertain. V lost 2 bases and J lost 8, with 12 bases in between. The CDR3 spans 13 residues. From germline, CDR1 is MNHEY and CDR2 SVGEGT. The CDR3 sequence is CASSYMQASGYTF. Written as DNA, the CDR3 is TGTGCCAGCAGTTACATGCAAGCTAGCGGCTACACCTTC.

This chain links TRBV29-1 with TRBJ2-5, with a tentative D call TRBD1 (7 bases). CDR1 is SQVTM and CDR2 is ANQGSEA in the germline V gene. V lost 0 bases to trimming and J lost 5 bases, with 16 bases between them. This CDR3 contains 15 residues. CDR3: CSVEDGAGGGETQYF. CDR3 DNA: TGCAGCGTTGAAGACGGGGCAGGGGGAGGTGAGACCCAGTACTTC.

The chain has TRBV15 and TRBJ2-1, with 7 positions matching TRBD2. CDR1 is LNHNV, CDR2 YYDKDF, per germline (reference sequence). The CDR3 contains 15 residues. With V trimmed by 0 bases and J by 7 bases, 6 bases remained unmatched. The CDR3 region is CATSREKGGLNEQFF. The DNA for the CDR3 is TGTGCCACCAGCAGAGAGAAGGGAGGGTTAAATGAGCAGTTCTTC.

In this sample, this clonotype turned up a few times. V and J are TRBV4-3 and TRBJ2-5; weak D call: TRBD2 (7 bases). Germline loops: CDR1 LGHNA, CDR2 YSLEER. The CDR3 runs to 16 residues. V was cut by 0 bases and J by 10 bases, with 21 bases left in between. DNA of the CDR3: TGCGCCAGCAGCCAAGATAGTGGGGCCGGGGGGCGTTTCCAGTACTTC. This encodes CASSQDSGAGGRFQYF.

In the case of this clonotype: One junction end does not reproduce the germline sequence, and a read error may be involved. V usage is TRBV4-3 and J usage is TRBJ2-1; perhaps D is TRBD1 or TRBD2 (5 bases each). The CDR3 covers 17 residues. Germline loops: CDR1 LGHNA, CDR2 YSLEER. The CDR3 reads CASRQSSGTTLRDEQFF. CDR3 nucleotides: TGCGCCAGCCGCCAAAGTTCCGGGACGACCCTCAGGGATGAGCAGTTCTTC.